The subject of this entry is one T cell receptor (beta chain). This clonotype was recorded many times. It has no known antigen specificity. Nothing much larger sits one base from this clone, and base qualities are not available. Libraries were built with RACE. Instrument on record: NextSeq 500. During library preparation, unique molecular identifiers were attached to individual cDNA molecules so that TCRs could be counted quantitatively and reproducibly. Both TCR alpha and TCR beta chains were sequenced from each blood RNA sample. The original methods were these. Samples had a median of approximately 96,000 TCRs, with a range from roughly 23,224 to 700,000. V, J and CDR3 annotation of the TCR reads was carried out using the Decombinator software suite. For PS versus PT1 abundance plots, all samples were subsampled to the same number of TCRs (28,000). TCRs were defined as expanded if absent before sensitization and observed at least eight times at the 2-week time point. The public reads were reprocessed in TCRdb via fastp at Q25 and MiXCR, keeping in-frame beta chains. Every distinct CDR3 protein forms one entry, paired with its most common genes and DNA. These V and J calls originate from TCRdb's pipeline instead of the authors' own analysis. This sample is represented by about 140,000 distinct CDR3 sequences; 10% to 15% of them were singletons. Together, the top ten hold 1.1% to 1.5% of the sample.

This sample stems from a study of human T cells and chemical hapten exposure (dated by TCRdb to 2020 to 2022). For the wider study: For sensitization, 2% DPC in acetone was applied to a 2 cm by 2 cm area of upper inner arm skin. Weekly therapeutic DPC doses were additionally applied to the scalp of patients throughout the roughly 23-week study period. Patch testing was done on the upper back using Finn chambers containing 0.01% DPC, and results were scored after 6 days according to International Contact Dermatitis Research Group standards. Alopecia areata with under or over 50% scalp involvement, alopecia totalis and alopecia universalis were represented in the patient cohort, which was mostly female. Libraries were pooled for sequencing, and variation in per-sample TCR yields was attributed mainly to small differences in library volumes within the pool. The study tracked peripheral blood TCR repertoire changes in vivo during primary and secondary sensitization to the hapten diphenylcyclopropenone (DPC) in alopecia patients. Blood samples were taken from patients before sensitization (week 0) and at 2, 6 and about 24 weeks after DPC sensitization. Twenty-nine alopecia patients gave blood for TCR sequencing at one to four time points (pre-sensitization, 2, 6 and 24 weeks).

Study-wide conclusions, independent of this receptor: Expanded TCRs formed significantly more large CDR3 similarity clusters than pre-sensitization or healthy control sets, consistent with antigen-driven responses. DPC sensitization did not change how many TCRs were above 1 in 1000 frequency, and no evidence was found of alterations in global repertoire structure. Patch test score correlated positively with the number of PT1 expanded TCRs, reaching significance at thresholds 8, 16 and 32 but not at 4. Repeated subsampling changed both the strength of the expansion versus patch-test correlation and the threshold at which the correlation became significant. Alopecia, a presumed autoimmune disease, was present in all patients, so the immune response of the patients might differ from that of healthy individuals.

The time point label here, explained by the study, means: patch test 2, 6 weeks after DPC sensitization. Sample treatment or condition, as interpreted from the label and publication: therapeutic diphenylcyclopropenone sensitization with weekly scalp DPC. At each patch-test visit, blood was drawn before the patch test was applied. Patients were considered eligible if aged 18 to 70, diagnosed with alopecia and deemed suitable for DPC therapy, and patients were excluded if pregnant. Total RNA was isolated from unfractionated whole blood collected in Tempus Blood RNA tubes. The CDR3 has 15 amino acids, counting the end cysteine and phenylalanine. CDR3 DNA is the only sequence kept; it has 45 bases, read in frame from the first base. After removal of 3 bases from V and 2 bases from J, the junction retains 7 bases not matched to a gene. From a lookup of the germline V gene (reference sequence), CDR1 and CDR2 are MNHEY and SMNVEV.

This clonotype was obtained from a woman between 45 and 60 years old with alopecia areata. Some clones in this sample may be carry-over from other donors' samples. The specimen comprised whole blood, sampled in connection with sensitization to the hapten diphenylcyclopropenone (DPC). The chain links TRBV27 with TRBJ2-7; 7 middle bases align to TRBD1. The sequence in DNA is TGTGCCAGCAGTTTGGAGGACAGGTTCACCTACGAGCAGTACTTC. This translates into CASSLEDRFTYEQYF.